Listed below are T cell receptor beta chains from one sample, sequenced in a study of cytomegalovirus exposure and HLA in healthy donors. Repertoires were generated with immunoSEQ multiplex PCR, while TCRdb's copy carries only in-frame clones and drops some. The sample contains 95,000 to 110,000 clones, 77% of which appear only once. The sample comprised PBMCs. The receptors shown here come from a male donor in good health and CMV-seronegative. Both conserved end residues are part of each CDR3. Fields, in order: V gene, clone size, J gene, D gene, CDR3 DNA, CDR3 protein. A D gene is named only where the DNA matches it firmly. Not all rows give a size; the values are once, few, many and, for expanded clones, a class.

TRBV2	few	TRBJ2-1	-	TGTGCCAGCAGTGGGACGGGAGAATACGATTTTGAGCAGTTCTTC	CASSGTGEYDFEQFF
TRBV27	-	TRBJ2-4	-	TGTGCCAGCAGTTCAAGCTCCCATTTAGCCAAAAACATTCAGTACTTC	CASSSSSHLAKNIQYF
TRBV4-1	-	TRBJ2-7	TRBD2	TGCGCCAGCAGCCAAGGGGGGACTAGCGGGAGCTACGAGCAGTACTTC	CASSQGGTSGSYEQYF
TRBV2	-	TRBJ1-2	-	TGTGCCAGCAGTAAACTGAATAACTATGGCTACACCTTC	CASSKLNNYGYTF
TRBV15	-	TRBJ2-1	-	TGTGCCACCAGCAGTACTGGGGGGTCAGGTGAGCAGTTCTTC	CATSSTGGSGEQFF
TRBV7-6	-	TRBJ1-2	TRBD1	TGTGCCAGCAGCCCAGGGACAGGGGGAAGGGATGGCTACACCTTC	CASSPGTGGRDGYTF
TRBV13	-	TRBJ2-7	-	TGTGCCAGCAGCTTGGGCACAGGTCCCTACGAGCAGTACTTC	CASSLGTGPYEQYF
TRBV5-1	-	TRBJ2-7	-	TGCGCCAGCAGCTTGGGGGCCTCCTACGAGCAGTACTTC	CASSLGASYEQYF
TRBV27	-	TRBJ1-1	TRBD1	TGTGCCAGCCGGACAGGGACGTCTAACACTGAAGCTTTCTTT	CASRTGTSNTEAFF
TRBV28	-	TRBJ2-4	TRBD2	TGTGCCAGCAGCTCCCCTGCGGGACTAGCACTAAACATTCAGTACTTC	CASSSPAGLALNIQYF
TRBV5-4	-	TRBJ1-5	TRBD1	TGTGCCAGCAAACAGGGGGGAAATCAGCCCCAGCATTTT	CASKQGGNQPQHF